This TCR beta chain derives from a study of blood T cell repertoires in COVID-19. Study-level information: PBMCs, B-cell-depleted T cells, or T cells provided the cDNA or gDNA that made up the material.

TCRdb keeps only in-frame clones here, not all; method: immunoSEQ multiplex PCR. The sample records around 250,000 clones, around 87% being singletons. Sequencing was carried out using PBMCs or T cells enriched from blood (not recorded which). This clonotype was sampled from a woman aged 45-59 years who had recovered from COVID-19.

The CDR3 is CASSEGTNEQFF. In DNA, the CDR3 is TGCGCCAGCAGCGAGGGAACCAATGAGCAGTTCTTC. The rearrangement uses TRBV5-1 and TRBJ2-1, with D possibly matching TRBD2 (5 bases). CDR1 SGHRS and CDR2 YFSETQ come from the germline V gene. The CDR3 has 12 residues. V lost 4 bases and J lost 6, with 8 bases in between.